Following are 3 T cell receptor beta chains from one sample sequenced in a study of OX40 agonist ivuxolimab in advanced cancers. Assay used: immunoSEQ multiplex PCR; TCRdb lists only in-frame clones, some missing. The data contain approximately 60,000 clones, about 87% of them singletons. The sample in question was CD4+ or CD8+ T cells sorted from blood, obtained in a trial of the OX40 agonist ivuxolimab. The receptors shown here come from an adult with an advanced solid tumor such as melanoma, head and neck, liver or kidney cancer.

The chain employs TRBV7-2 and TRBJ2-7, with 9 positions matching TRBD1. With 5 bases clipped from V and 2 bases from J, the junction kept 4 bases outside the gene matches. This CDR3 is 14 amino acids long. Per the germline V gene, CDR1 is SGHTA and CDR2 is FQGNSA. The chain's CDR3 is CASSAGQGPYEQYF. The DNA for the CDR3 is TGTGCCAGCAGCGCGGGACAGGGACCCTACGAGCAGTACTTC. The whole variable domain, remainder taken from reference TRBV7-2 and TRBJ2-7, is GAGVSQSPSNKVTEKGKDVELRCDPISGHTALYWYRQSLGQGLEFLIYFQGNSAPDKSGLPSDRFSAERTGGSVSTLTIQRTQQEDSAVYLCASSAGQGPYEQYFGPGTRLTVT.

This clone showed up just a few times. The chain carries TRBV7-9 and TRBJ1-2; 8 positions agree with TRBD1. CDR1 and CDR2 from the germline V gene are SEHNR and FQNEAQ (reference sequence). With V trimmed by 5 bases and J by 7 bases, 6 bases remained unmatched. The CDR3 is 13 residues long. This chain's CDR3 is CASSNQGAFGYTF. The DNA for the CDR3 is TGTGCCAGCAGCAATCAGGGGGCCTTTGGCTACACCTTC.

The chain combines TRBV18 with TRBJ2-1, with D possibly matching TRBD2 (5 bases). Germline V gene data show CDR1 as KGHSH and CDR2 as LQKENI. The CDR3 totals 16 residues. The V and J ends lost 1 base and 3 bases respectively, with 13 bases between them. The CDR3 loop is CASSPLGIALYNEQFF. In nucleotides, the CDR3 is TGTGCCAGCTCACCACTGGGGATAGCGCTCTACAATGAGCAGTTCTTC.